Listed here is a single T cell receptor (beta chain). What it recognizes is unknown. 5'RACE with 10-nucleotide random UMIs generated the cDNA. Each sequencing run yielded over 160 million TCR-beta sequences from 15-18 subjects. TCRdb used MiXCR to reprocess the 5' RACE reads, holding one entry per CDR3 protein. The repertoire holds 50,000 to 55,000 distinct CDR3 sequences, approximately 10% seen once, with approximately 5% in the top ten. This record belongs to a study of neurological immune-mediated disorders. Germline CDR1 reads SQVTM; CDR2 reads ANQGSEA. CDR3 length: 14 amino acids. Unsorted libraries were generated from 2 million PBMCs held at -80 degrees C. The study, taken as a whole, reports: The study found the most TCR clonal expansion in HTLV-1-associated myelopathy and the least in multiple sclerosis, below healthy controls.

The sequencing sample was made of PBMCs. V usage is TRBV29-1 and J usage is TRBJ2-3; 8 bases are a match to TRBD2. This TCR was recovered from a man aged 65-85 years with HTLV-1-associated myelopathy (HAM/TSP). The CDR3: CSARAGGITDTQYF. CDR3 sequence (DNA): TGCAGTGCAAGGGCGGGGGGCATCACAGATACGCAGTATTTT.